A selection of T cell receptor beta chains follows, all from one sample in a study of T cells in Graves' hyperthyroidism and ophthalmopathy. A single record per CDR3 protein comes from TCRdb applying MiXCR to the multiplex PCR reads. The table records over 350,000 distinct CDR3 sequences, 15% to 20% of them present only once. Sequencing was carried out using blood. The receptor set was obtained from a man between 18 and 29 years old with Graves' ophthalmopathy. Each CDR3 is given with its conserved first and last residue.

CDR3	V	J
CASSLAKGNHEKLFF	TRBV7-6	TRBJ1-4
CAISERAGEQPQHF	TRBV10-3	TRBJ1-5
CASSPFDGGSYEQYF	TRBV7-9	TRBJ2-7
CASSQVWASGTGELFF	TRBV14	TRBJ2-2
CASSLAGGAGANVLTF	TRBV7-8	TRBJ2-6
CASSYSGLGIGVSQPQHF	TRBV6-2/TRBV6-3	TRBJ1-5
CASTLGGSGNQPQHF	TRBV12-3/TRBV12-4	TRBJ1-5
CASSPRQESSYEQYF	TRBV19	TRBJ2-7
CASSLVGVQETQYF	TRBV28	TRBJ2-5
CASSYNGEPAVTEQFF	TRBV6-1	TRBJ2-1
CASSPADRGLEAFF	TRBV2	TRBJ1-1
CASSRVPRGHQETQYF	TRBV7-9	TRBJ2-5
CASSLRIPEELFF	TRBV12-3/TRBV12-4	TRBJ2-2
CASSFGTPNQPQHF	TRBV5-5	TRBJ1-5
CASSLGSGGRANEKLFF	TRBV12-3/TRBV12-4	TRBJ1-4
CASSLPDGTGKPYEQYF	TRBV27	TRBJ2-7
CASSPRTSGAGELFF	TRBV18	TRBJ2-2
CASSYGTGGLYGYTF	TRBV12-3/TRBV12-4	TRBJ1-2
CASRRPTETQYF	TRBV28	TRBJ2-5
CASSSSLSMNTEAFF	TRBV5-1	TRBJ1-1
CASSPSLAGLSGANVLTF	TRBV6-4	TRBJ2-6
CATRTGQGNTEAFF	TRBV24-1	TRBJ1-1
CSVEAGDGYEQYF	TRBV29-1	TRBJ2-7
CSVGPGTTIYGYTF	TRBV29-1	TRBJ1-2
CASSTTTGRNTEAFF	TRBV7-9	TRBJ1-1
CASTRGDEQYF	TRBV27	TRBJ2-7
CASSVLGEFYGYTF	TRBV2	TRBJ1-2
CASSEPHGNTEAFF	TRBV25-1	TRBJ1-1
CASRTGLGGTGELFF	TRBV2	TRBJ2-2
CASSEWGTGNTIYF	TRBV6-1	TRBJ1-3
CASSNPGTGDYGYTF	TRBV5-1	TRBJ1-2
CASSYFGSSYEQYF	TRBV6-6	TRBJ2-7
CASSYPAAGSYTDTQYF	TRBV6-6	TRBJ2-3